These 22 T cell receptor beta chains were sequenced from one sample in a study of T-cell reconstitution after alpha-beta-depleted transplantation in children (dated by TCRdb to the mid-2010s). Per the publication, the treatment or condition label means: allogeneic hematopoietic cell transplantation with graft depleted of TCRalphabeta T cells and CD19 B cells. Library construction relied on PCR. The instrument given in TCRdb is Illumina HiSeq 2500. Molecular barcoding was employed in the preparation of TCR libraries, with unique molecular identifiers being used to normalize TCRbeta repertoire quantification. TCRdb trimmed public reads at Q25 via fastp, called clones via MiXCR and kept in-frame beta chains. Identical CDR3 protein sequences are pooled into one entry, listed with their most common genes and DNA. Within this sample are about 110,000 distinct CDR3 sequences, with about 6.4% of them counted one time only. Approximately 25% of the sample lies in the top ten.

The sequencing here drew on PBMCs, mostly from graft donor cells, taken 360 days after TCRalphabeta/CD19-depleted stem cell transplant. These receptors came from a male patient aged 2 to 10 who had a stem cell transplant for acute lymphoblastic leukemia, so the T cells may come from the graft donor.

This clonotype occurred many times. The chain joins TRBV27 to TRBJ2-1, with D perhaps assigned TRBD1 or TRBD2 (7 bases each). Germline lookup yields CDR1 MNHEY and CDR2 SMNVEV (reference sequence). The CDR3 contains 14 residues. The V and J ends lost 5 bases and 8 bases respectively, with 16 bases between them. The CDR3 protein is CASSPFRGGDEQFF. The DNA of the CDR3 is TGTGCCAGCAGTCCGTTCAGGGGGGGCGATGAGCAGTTCTTC.

The rearrangement joins TRBV9 to TRBJ2-5; 9 bases align to TRBD2. This CDR3 comprises 17 residues. Germline CDR1 SGDLS, CDR2 YYNGEE. The V segment lost 0 bases and the J segment 5 bases; nucleotides outside the gene matches: 11. The CDR3 protein is CASSVAGRSGRKETQYF. The CDR3 DNA follows: TGTGCCAGCAGCGTAGCTGGGCGAAGCGGGAGGAAGGAGACCCAGTACTTC.

CDR3 sequence reads: CASSPQVYYGYTF. In DNA form, the CDR3 reads TGTGCCAGCAGCCCACAGGTTTACTATGGCTACACCTTC. This chain uses TRBV14 with TRBJ1-2; a weak D match, TRBD1 (5 bases). The CDR3 length is 13 residues. Trimming removed 4 bases from V and 3 bases from J, with 9 bases in between. Germline V gene sequence: CDR1 SGHDN, CDR2 FVKESK.

This clonotype was detected ten times or more. This chain uses TRBV29-1 with TRBJ2-7; possible D gene TRBD2, 6 bases. With 4 bases removed from V and 2 bases from J, the gap between germline ends came to 12 bases. The CDR3 has 13 residues. CDR1 and CDR2 from the germline V gene are SQVTM and ANQGSEA. The CDR3 nucleotides are TGCAGCGTTGTGGGGCCGGGGGCCTACGAGCAGTACTTC. Protein sequence: CSVVGPGAYEQYF.

This clonotype showed up many times. The rearrangement uses TRBV6-5 and TRBJ2-7, with 10 nucleotides matching TRBD1. The CDR3 has 12 residues. The V gene end was trimmed by 8 bases and the J gene end by 3 bases; junction bases not matched to a gene: 1. Germline V gene lookup returns CDR1 MNHEY and CDR2 SVGAGI. CDR3 protein: CASRDRGYEQYF. Here the CDR3 DNA reads TGTGCCAGCCGGGACAGGGGCTACGAGCAGTACTTC.

This clonotype has only a few counts. This chain uses TRBV10-3 with TRBJ1-2; a possible D gene is TRBD1 (5 bases). The CDR3 sequence is 15 residues long. The V end lost 2 bases, the J end lost 6 bases, and 16 bases lay between the germline ends. Germline lookup yields CDR1 ENHRY and CDR2 SYGVKD. CDR3 bases: TGTGCCATCAGTGAGAGGGACCTGAGGGGAGATGGCTACACCTTC. This sequence encodes CAISERDLRGDGYTF.

This clonotype was seen only a few times. This sequence joins TRBV28 and TRBJ1-2, with D unclear. Looked up from germline, CDR1 is MDHEN and CDR2 is SYDVKM. V was cut by 5 bases and J by 8 bases, with 15 bases left in between. CDR3 length equals 13 residues. As DNA, the CDR3 is TGTGCCAGCAGTCCTCGCGAGGCGGAGGGCTACACCTTC. Translation: CASSPREAEGYTF.

This clonotype appeared many times. The chain couples TRBV20-1 to TRBJ2-5; a weak D match, TRBD1 (6 bases). The CDR3 totals 14 residues. Between the trimmed V and J ends, which lost 3 bases and 0 bases, there was a span of 11 bases. CDR1 DFQATT and CDR2 SNEGSKA come from the germline V gene (reference sequence). The CDR3 loop is CSASSTGYQETQYF. Written as DNA, the CDR3 is TGCAGTGCTAGTAGCACAGGGTACCAAGAGACCCAGTACTTC.

This clonotype was counted at least ten times. J is TRBJ2-5 and V is TRBV12-3 or TRBV12-4; no clear D gene. V lost 3 bases and J lost 3, with 11 bases in between. The length of the CDR3 is 14 residues. In DNA, the CDR3 is TGTGCCAGCAGTTTGTCGTCCCAGGAAGAGACCCAGTACTTC. It specifies CASSLSSQEETQYF.

This clonotype appeared many times. This chain uses TRBV14 with TRBJ2-2, with D perhaps TRBD1 (6 bases). CDR1 SGHDN and CDR2 FVKESK come from the germline V gene. This CDR3 spans 15 amino acids. Between the trimmed V and J ends, which lost 4 bases and 5 bases, there was a span of 14 bases. Here the CDR3 reads CASSPGDIFTGELFF. CDR3 DNA: TGTGCCAGCAGCCCAGGGGACATTTTTACCGGGGAGCTGTTTTTT.

The rearrangement uses TRBV18 and TRBJ2-7, with unresolved D. Trimming stripped 1 base from V and 0 bases from J, with 7 bases between. CDR3 length equals 14 residues. Germline loops: CDR1 KGHSH, CDR2 LQKENI. CDR3 amino acids: CASSPRSYSYEQYF. For the CDR3, the DNA is TGTGCCAGCTCACCACGAAGTTACTCCTACGAGCAGTACTTC.

This clonotype has just a few counts. V is TRBV27 and J is TRBJ2-7; D not resolved. Trimming left V 5 bases short and J 1 base short, with 12 bases between. The CDR3 runs to 14 residues. CDR1 is MNHEY and CDR2 is SMNVEV in the germline V gene (reference sequence). In nucleotides, the CDR3 is TGTGCCAGCAGTCCCCTAGGTCTTTCCTACGAGCAGTACTTC. This gives the protein CASSPLGLSYEQYF.

A remark on this clonotype: A much larger clone sits a single nucleotide away, making a read error possible. The chain is built from TRBV4-3 and TRBJ1-1; D call uncertain. CDR1 is LGHNA and CDR2 is YSLEER in the germline V gene. The CDR3 runs to 14 residues. Written as DNA, the CDR3 is TGCGCCAGCAGCCAACTTGGTAGAGTCACTGAAGCTTACTTT. Protein sequence: CASSQLGRVTEAYF.

Many counts were recorded for this clonotype. V gene TRBV20-1 combines with J gene TRBJ2-7, with D unclear. CDR1 is DFQATT, CDR2 SNEGSKA, per germline (reference sequence). The CDR3 covers 14 residues. With 3 bases removed from V and 5 bases from J, the gap between germline ends came to 17 bases. CDR3 DNA: TGCAGTGCTAGGGTACAGTACCTACCCGACGAGCAGTACTTC. Residues: CSARVQYLPDEQYF.

In its sample, this clonotype was seen many times. This chain connects TRBV10-3 to TRBJ1-2, with unresolved D. Germline CDR1 and CDR2: ENHRY and SYGVKD. V was trimmed by 5 bases and J by 6 bases, leaving 7 bases between them. This CDR3 comprises 11 residues. CDR3 DNA sequence: TGTGCCATCAGTTCGTTCGATGGCTACACCTTC. Its translation is CAISSFDGYTF.

This clonotype was observed many times. The chain couples TRBV13 to TRBJ2-5; D is unclear. The CDR3 spans 13 residues. Germline CDR1 is PRHDT and CDR2 is FYEKMQ (reference sequence). Trimming removed 1 base at V and 3 bases at J, with 6 bases between. CDR3 sequence (DNA): TGTGCCAGCAGCTTAGAAGAGAAAGAGACCCAGTACTTC. Translating it yields CASSLEEKETQYF.

This clonotype was detected many times. The chain recombines TRBV9 with TRBJ2-4; D is possibly TRBD1 (5 bases). V gave up 0 bases and J gave up 0 bases, with 13 bases separating them. Germline V gene lookup returns CDR1 SGDLS and CDR2 YYNGEE. This CDR3 is 17 amino acids long. The chain's CDR3 is CASSVEGAPLAKNIQYF. The CDR3 bases are TGTGCCAGCAGCGTAGAAGGGGCGCCTTTAGCCAAAAACATTCAGTACTTC.

This clonotype was recorded a few times. This chain connects TRBV7-2 to TRBJ2-7; D perhaps matches TRBD1 (6 bases). V was shortened by 0 bases and J by 0 bases, with 15 bases between the two germline ends. The V gene's germline CDR1 is SGHTA and CDR2 FQGNSA. This CDR3 has 17 residues. CDR3: CASSLAPTGALSYEQYF. DNA for the CDR3: TGTGCCAGCAGCTTAGCCCCGACAGGAGCCCTCTCCTACGAGCAGTACTTC.

This clonotype has at least ten counts. This chain uses TRBV7-9 with TRBJ2-7; D is uncertain. V was shortened by 5 bases and J by 3 bases, with 17 bases between the two germline ends. This CDR3 has 15 amino acids. From germline, CDR1 is SEHNR and CDR2 FQNEAQ (reference sequence). DNA of the CDR3: TGTGCCAGCAGCCCAACTCGGGCCGGTAACTACGAGCAGTACTTC. It encodes CASSPTRAGNYEQYF.

This clonotype was found many times. This chain joins TRBV14 and TRBJ2-7; D is perhaps TRBD1 (6 bases). CDR3 length: 13 amino acids. V was shortened by 4 bases and J by 5 bases, with 12 bases between the two germline ends. Germline lookup yields CDR1 SGHDN and CDR2 FVKESK. The CDR3 spells CASSLLDRHEQYF. The CDR3 nucleotides read TGTGCCAGCAGCCTCCTAGACAGGCACGAGCAGTACTTC.

This chain connects TRBV19 to TRBJ2-1, with D hard to call. The CDR3 covers 13 residues. The V end was cut by 6 bases, the J end by 4 bases, with 10 bases between. Germline assignment: CDR1 LNHDA and CDR2 SQIVND (reference sequence). The CDR3: CASSLPPYNEQFF. The CDR3 DNA reads as TGTGCCAGTAGCCTACCCCCTTACAATGAGCAGTTCTTC.

At least ten counts were recorded for this clonotype. The gene calls are TRBV27 and TRBJ2-2; no clear D. The CDR3 spans 13 residues. CDR1 is MNHEY, CDR2 SMNVEV, per germline (reference sequence). Trimming removed 4 bases from V and 1 base from J, with 4 bases in between. In nucleotides, the CDR3 is TGTGCCAGCAGTTCGCAGAACACCGGGGAGCTGTTTTTT. It yields the protein CASSSQNTGELFF.